The 15 T cell receptor beta chains below were found in one sample sequenced in a study of T cell repertoires in cytomegalovirus infection. MiXCR, applied by TCRdb to the reads, yields one record per CDR3 protein. This sample has a few hundred thousand distinct CDR3 sequences, with under 20% found just once. Sequenced sample: PBMCs. The receptors were gathered from a human donor in good health (CMV status not recorded). Some clones in this sample may be carry-over from other donors' samples.

This clonotype was observed at least ten times. The J gene is TRBJ2-5, the V gene TRBV7-9; TRBD1 aligns across 9 bases. The CDR3 is 18 amino acids. In germline, CDR1 is SEHNR, CDR2 FQNEAQ (reference sequence). V dropped 2 bases and J dropped 2; count of bases not matched to a gene: 12. CDR3 sequence reads: CASSLPPLRTGVQETQYF. CDR3 DNA: TGTGCCAGCAGCTTACCCCCCTTGAGGACAGGGGTGCAAGAGACCCAGTACTTC.

This clonotype was counted many times. The chain has TRBV7-2 and TRBJ2-5; TRBD2 agrees at 11 bases. The CDR3 runs to 16 residues. Germline CDR1 reads SGHTA; CDR2 reads FQGNSA. The V and J ends lost 4 bases and 0 bases, in that order; junction bases with no gene match: 4. The CDR3 bases are TGTGCCAGCAGCTATCCGGGACTAGCGGACCAAGAGACCCAGTACTTC. Amino acid sequence: CASSYPGLADQETQYF.

The rearrangement joins TRBV4-3 to TRBJ1-2; D perhaps matches TRBD1 (5 bases). CDR3 length equals 14 residues. Deletions cut 0 bases from V and 8 bases from J, with 13 bases between. The germline V gene encodes CDR1 LGHNA and CDR2 YSLEER. The CDR3 spells CASSQDLGTRGYTF. CDR3 DNA sequence: TGCGCCAGCAGCCAAGATCTCGGGACGAGGGGCTACACCTTC.

In its sample, this clonotype was seen a few times. V gene TRBV6-2 or TRBV6-3 combines with J gene TRBJ2-5; the D gene could be TRBD1 or TRBD2 (5 bases each). The CDR3 totals 16 residues. CDR1 is MNHEY, CDR2 SVGEGT, per germline. V was cut by 6 bases and J by 4 bases, with 21 bases left in between. CDR3 protein: CASSHWRGIQGETQYF. In nucleotides, the CDR3 is TGTGCCAGCAGCCACTGGAGAGGGATTCAGGGAGAGACCCAGTACTTC.

This clonotype was observed many times. The chain has TRBV7-2 and TRBJ2-1, with 13 bases aligning to TRBD2. After removal of 5 bases from V and 8 bases from J, the junction contained 18 bases not matched to a gene. The germline CDR1 and CDR2 sequences are SGHTA and FQGNSA. The CDR3 length is 19 residues. CDR3 nucleotides: TGTGCCAGCAGCAAAGACAACCCCGGGACTAGCGGGATCCAGTATGAGCAGTTCTTC. Translated, it gives CASSKDNPGTSGIQYEQFF.

CDR3 in DNA: TGTGCCAGCAGCTCCGAAATTAAAGGGATGCCTGAAAAACTGTTTTTT. Encoded protein: CASSSEIKGMPEKLFF. The chain has TRBV5-6 and TRBJ1-4; D not certain. Trimming stripped 3 bases from V and 7 bases from J, with 19 bases between. The CDR3 loop spans 16 amino acids. Germline CDR1 SGHDT, CDR2 YYEEEE.

This clonotype has a handful of counts. The DNA of the CDR3 is TGTGCCAGCAGCCAAGACCCCCAGATCGGGCCGGGAAACACCATATATTTT. Protein sequence: CASSQDPQIGPGNTIYF. V usage is TRBV14 and J usage is TRBJ1-3; D call uncertain. CDR1 is SGHDN, CDR2 FVKESK, per germline. The CDR3 covers 17 residues. Deletions cut 0 bases from V and 4 bases from J, with 16 bases between.

The gene calls are TRBV6-1 and TRBJ1-4, with D perhaps TRBD1 (5 bases). Germline V gives CDR1 MNHNS, CDR2 SASEGT. The V and J ends lost 6 bases and 8 bases respectively, with 19 bases between them. The CDR3 consists of 15 residues. DNA for the CDR3: TGTGCCAGCAGGACGACAGCGGCCTTGGGAGAAAAACTGTTTTTT. This sequence encodes CASRTTAALGEKLFF.

A word on this clonotype: This may come from a read error, since a much larger clone is one base off. The V call is TRBV10-3, the J call TRBJ1-2, with TRBD1 matching over 12 bases. Germline V gene sequence: CDR1 ENHRY, CDR2 SYGVKD. The V gene end was trimmed by 6 bases and the J gene end by 4 bases; junction bases not matched to a gene: 9. The CDR3 length is 16 residues. Written as DNA, the CDR3 is TGTGCCATCAGCACCGGGACAGGGGGCACAAGCTATGGCTACACCTTC. This sequence encodes CAISTGTGGTSYGYTF.

This clonotype was observed many times. The genes are TRBV7-2 and TRBJ1-4; 9 bases are shared with TRBD1. The length of the CDR3 is 15 residues. With V trimmed by 6 bases and J by 8 bases, 10 bases remained unmatched. In germline, CDR1 is SGHTA, CDR2 FQGNSA. This CDR3 is CASRRTGTGKEKLFF. The CDR3 DNA reads TGTGCCAGCAGACGCACCGGGACAGGGAAGGAAAAACTGTTTTTT. The whole variable domain, filled in from reference TRBV7-2 and TRBJ1-4, reads GAGVSQSPSNKVTEKGKDVELRCDPISGHTALYWYRQSLGQGLEFLIYFQGNSAPDKSGLPSDRFSAERTGGSVSTLTIQRTQQEDSAVYLCASRRTGTGKEKLFFGSGTQLSVL.

This clonotype was counted ten times or more. This chain uses TRBV7-9 with TRBJ2-2; maybe TRBD1 (5 bases). Germline V gene data show CDR1 as SEHNR and CDR2 as FQNEAQ (reference sequence). V lost 5 bases and J lost 1, with 11 bases in between. The CDR3 totals 15 residues. This CDR3 reads CASSPAQENTGELFF. The CDR3 DNA is TGTGCCAGCAGCCCAGCACAGGAGAACACCGGGGAGCTGTTTTTT.

This rearrangement joins TRBV9 to TRBJ2-5; 7 positions agree with TRBD2. Looked up from germline, CDR1 is SGDLS and CDR2 is YYNGEE. The CDR3 consists of 16 residues. V lost 0 bases to trimming and J lost 1 base; unmatched junction nucleotides: 6. The CDR3 sequence is CASSVEGTGGQETQYF. The CDR3 coding sequence is TGTGCCAGCAGCGTAGAAGGAACGGGGGGCCAAGAGACCCAGTACTTC.

This clonotype was counted only a few times. The rearrangement joins TRBV6-8 to TRBJ2-7; no definite D call. Germline-derived CDR1 and CDR2 are MNHGY and SAAAGT. Trimming left V 4 bases short and J 0 bases short, with 7 bases between. The CDR3 consists of 13 residues. The CDR3 here is CASSSGPSYEQYF. CDR3 nucleotides: TGTGCCAGCAGTTCCGGACCCTCCTACGAGCAGTACTTC.

V and J are TRBV28 and TRBJ1-2; TRBD1 agrees at 10 bases. Germline V gene lookup returns CDR1 MDHEN and CDR2 SYDVKM. Trimming removed 8 bases from V and 6 bases from J; junction bases left unmatched: 6. The CDR3 consists of 13 residues. This CDR3 reads CASEPGQGNGYTF. Here the CDR3 DNA reads TGTGCCAGCGAACCGGGACAGGGGAATGGCTACACCTTC.

The genes are TRBV5-1 and TRBJ1-1; TRBD1 matches at 9 bases. V shed 0 bases and J 7 bases; nucleotides not matched to a gene: 19. There are 19 residues in the CDR3. The germline V gene has CDR1 SGHRS and CDR2 YFSETQ. CDR3 coding DNA: TGCGCCAGCAGCTTGGTCCCTGGACAGGGGCGGTTAATGGCGAATGAAGCTTTCTTT. Encoded protein: CASSLVPGQGRLMANEAFF.